This section outlines one TCR beta chain sequence together with its context. In the original processing: Reference gene primer amplification gave nucleated cell count estimates. The method was immunoSEQ multiplex PCR; TCRdb's version includes in-frame clones alone and lacks a portion of them. V, J and clone size derive from that table, while D and trimming were established from the DNA sequence. The profile shows some 130,000 clones, around 83% of them singletons. The data are from a study of blood T cell repertoires in COVID-19. For the study at large: Italy, Spain and the United States were the sources of the convalescent and acute COVID-19 samples. T cells, B-cell-depleted T cells, or PBMCs supplied cDNA or gDNA.

This receptor was obtained from a man aged 40-49 years with active or convalescent COVID-19. The sequenced material came from peripheral blood.

The DNA of the CDR3 is TGTGCCAGCCCCAGATGGGGCGCCGGTGAAGCTTTCTTT. Translation gives CASPRWGAGEAFF. The V gene is TRBV7-3, the J gene TRBJ1-1; maybe TRBD1 (5 bases). In germline, CDR1 is SGHTA, CDR2 FQGTGA. This CDR3 has 13 residues. V was shortened by 8 bases and J by 7 bases, with 17 bases between the two germline ends.